This is a list of T cell receptor beta chains from one sample in a study of blood T cell repertoires in COVID-19. Using immunoSEQ multiplex PCR, the repertoire was profiled, and TCRdb retains in-frame clones only, with some absent. The sample comprises approximately 320,000 clones, more than 90% of which are singletons, and around 2.6% rests with the top ten. Sequencing was done on a sample of PBMCs or T cells enriched from blood (not recorded which). These receptors all come from a man in his 60s who had recovered from COVID-19. CDR3s include the opening cysteine and the closing phenylalanine or tryptophan. The order of the fields is J gene, V gene, CDR3 protein.

TRBJ2-2,TRBV20-1,CSASNAGNTGELFF
TRBJ1-6,TRBV11-2,CASSLGDRFYSPLHF
TRBJ1-5,TRBV5-6,CASSLAGGSNQPQHF
TRBJ1-2,TRBV4-1,CASSQEQGYGYTF
TRBJ2-7,TRBV29-1,CSVTTSGSSYEQYF
TRBJ1-3,TRBV6-6,CASRRDSGNTIYF
TRBJ2-7,TRBV4-3,CASSQRYPLQGDEQYF
TRBJ1-2,TRBV5-1,CASSFDLLNYGYTF
TRBJ2-7,TRBV18,CASSNQYGEPNEQYF
TRBJ2-1,TRBV27,CASSLSIVADYNEQFF
TRBJ2-1,TRBV5-1,CASRALENNEQFF
TRBJ1-2,TRBV29-1,CSDWTADYGYTF
TRBJ2-1,TRBV9,CASSVNLPGRTLNEQFF
TRBJ2-4,TRBV19,CASRVNRDTKNIQYF
TRBJ1-6,TRBV21-1,CASSKRGSNSPLHF
TRBJ2-5,TRBV25-1,CASSAETGIQETQYF
TRBJ1-2,TRBV10-3,CANAQGIGNYGYTF
TRBJ2-3,TRBV4-3,CASSQEVLAPDTQYF
TRBJ2-7,TRBV5-6,CASSTTGYEQYF
TRBJ2-1,TRBV27,CASSFLAGGNEQFF
TRBJ1-4,TRBV4-1,CASSPNPGQGNEKLFF
TRBJ2-1,TRBV6-4,CASSDQNSNEQFF
TRBJ1-5,TRBV5-1,CASSLGTEGGSQHF
TRBJ2-3,TRBV3-1/TRBV3-2,CASSQIGGDTQYF
TRBJ2-6,TRBV6-1,CASSEEPAGFGANVLTF
TRBJ2-1,TRBV4-2,CASSLTGQGAIGEQFF
TRBJ2-5,TRBV7-7,CASSLGPLAGGQETQYF
TRBJ2-2,TRBV19,CASRDRGPNTGELFF
TRBJ1-5,TRBV15,CATSRGTGNQPQHF
TRBJ2-6,TRBV6-2/TRBV6-3,CASSYSRATGANVLTF
TRBJ1-6,TRBV6-5,CASRDTYNSPLHF
TRBJ2-3,TRBV10-3,CAISAGQGSMTDTQYF
TRBJ1-3,TRBV29-1,CSAEGGNTIYF
TRBJ1-5,TRBV28,CASTTVGGEALKPQHF
TRBJ2-3,TRBV5-8,CASSDGRLAGVGTDTQYF
TRBJ2-3,TRBV9,CASSVFPADTQYF
TRBJ1-1,TRBV12-3/TRBV12-4,CASSLSGVTEAFF
TRBJ2-1,TRBV6-4,CASSGQGTEQFF
TRBJ1-2,TRBV30,CAWSPGGEGYTF
TRBJ1-1,TRBV5-6,CASSSTVLTEAFF
TRBJ1-1,TRBV10-2,CASSDGVRTEAFF
TRBJ2-5,TRBV6-5,CASREGAFQETQYF
TRBJ2-7,TRBV19,CASRTQGASVAEQYF
TRBJ2-5,TRBV19,CASSINLGRGQETQYF
TRBJ2-7,TRBV7-9,CASSLPDKAYEQYF
TRBJ1-4,TRBV15,CATSRVGYTTNEKLFF
TRBJ1-1,TRBV5-6,CASSLGGAPTEAFF
TRBJ2-3,TRBV5-1,CASSPGTGVTDTQYF
TRBJ2-1,TRBV4-2,CASSPQLRGRLNNEQFF
TRBJ2-7,TRBV30,CAWSAVANSIYEQYF
TRBJ2-1,TRBV7-9,CASSVLAGSYNEQFF
TRBJ1-3,TRBV5-4,CASSAPGEAGNTIYF
TRBJ1-1,TRBV19,CASSIGQGNTEAFF
TRBJ2-6,TRBV19,CASSIEVPGQGVGVGVLTF
TRBJ2-6,TRBV14,CASSQGGSGGAVGANVLTF
TRBJ1-4,TRBV2,CASRSRQGRTNEKLFF